The rows below give T cell receptor beta chains drawn from one sample of a study of early T cells in non-severe SARS-CoV-2 infection. One entry per CDR3 protein, called by TCRdb with MiXCR from the 5' RACE reads. Here the sample spans about 40,000 distinct CDR3 sequences, roughly 5% being singletons. Input material: whole blood. These receptor sequences come from an adult who was a healthcare worker with PCR-confirmed SARS-CoV-2 infection or an uninfected control (not recorded which). Both conserved end residues are part of each CDR3. A D gene is named only where the DNA matches it firmly. The size entry is marked missing in some rows and otherwise reads once, few, many or a size class.

-	TRBV6-1	TRBJ2-1	many	CASSEAENNEQFF	TGTGCCAGCAGTGAAGCGGAAAACAATGAGCAGTTCTTC
TRBD2	TRBV20-1	TRBJ2-1	many	CSARDRAGAGNEQFF	TGCAGTGCTAGAGATAGAGCGGGAGCAGGAAATGAGCAGTTCTTC
TRBD2	TRBV19	TRBJ2-7	-	CASSIIGTSGKYEQYF	TGTGCCAGTAGTATAATCGGGACTAGCGGGAAATACGAGCAGTACTTC
-	TRBV10-2	TRBJ2-1	-	CASSVSDRRSYNEQFF	TGCGCCAGCAGTGTCTCCGACCGGAGATCCTACAATGAGCAGTTCTTC
-	TRBV18	TRBJ1-2	many	CASSPSLLYGYTF	TGTGCCAGCTCACCGAGTCTGCTGTATGGCTACACCTTC
TRBD2	TRBV5-1	TRBJ2-1	medium-sized	CASSLESGDANEQFF	TGCGCCAGCAGCTTGGAGAGCGGGGACGCGAATGAGCAGTTCTTC
-	TRBV7-9	TRBJ2-1	many	CASRPDTLGEQFF	TGTGCCAGCAGGCCCGATACGTTGGGTGAGCAGTTCTTC
-	TRBV29-1	TRBJ2-2	few	CSVEERGTGELFF	TGCAGCGTTGAAGAACGAGGCACCGGGGAGCTGTTTTTT
-	TRBV10-3	TRBJ1-2	few	CAISESTGNNYGYTF	TGTGCCATCAGTGAGTCCACAGGGAATAACTATGGCTACACCTTC
-	TRBV20-1	TRBJ2-7	few	CSVKGQTSYEQYF	TGCAGTGTCAAGGGACAAACCTCCTACGAGCAGTACTTC
-	TRBV16	TRBJ1-5	many	CASSRETGNQPQHF	TGTGCCAGCAGCCGAGAAACAGGCAATCAGCCCCAGCATTTT
TRBD1	TRBV15	TRBJ1-4	few	CATSRATGGTNEKLFF	TGTGCCACCAGCAGAGCTACAGGGGGAACTAATGAAAAACTGTTTTTT
-	TRBV20-1	TRBJ2-1	many	CSADHKGLSFLAYNEQFF	TGCAGTGCGGATCATAAAGGCCTATCTTTTTTAGCGTACAATGAGCAGTTCTTC
TRBD1	TRBV5-6	TRBJ1-5	many	CASSARQGTNQPQHF	TGTGCCAGCAGCGCCCGACAGGGGACCAATCAGCCCCAGCATTTT
-	TRBV5-4	TRBJ2-3	-	CASSLTTDTQYF	TGTGCCAGCAGCTTGACCACAGATACGCAGTATTTT
-	TRBV21-1	TRBJ2-1	many	CASSKDHSYNEQFF	TGTGCCAGCAGCAAGGACCACTCCTACAATGAGCAGTTCTTC
TRBD1	TRBV12-3/TRBV12-4	TRBJ1-1	many	CASSYLGDRGHTEAFF	TGTGCCAGCAGTTACTTGGGGGACAGGGGGCACACTGAAGCTTTCTTT
-	TRBV3-1	TRBJ1-3	many	CASSQVARLTGNTIYF	TGTGCCAGCAGCCAAGTGGCTCGTTTGACTGGAAACACCATATATTTT
-	TRBV7-2	TRBJ2-7	many	CASSSATYEQYF	TGTGCCAGCAGCTCAGCCACCTACGAGCAGTACTTC
-	TRBV18	TRBJ1-3	-	CASSPAPGGNTIYF	TGTGCCAGCTCACCGGCTCCAGGAGGAAACACCATATATTTT
TRBD1	TRBV12-3/TRBV12-4	TRBJ1-1	many	CASSTGGQNTEAFF	TGTGCCAGCAGCACAGGGGGACAGAACACTGAAGCTTTCTTT
TRBD1	TRBV7-2	TRBJ1-1	few	CASSLTGTTEAFF	TGTGCCAGCAGCTTGACAGGGACTACTGAAGCTTTCTTT
-	TRBV5-1	TRBJ2-5	-	CASSHTGDQETQYF	TGCGCCAGCAGCCACACGGGGGATCAAGAGACCCAGTACTTC
TRBD1	TRBV5-4	TRBJ1-6	few	CASSLGTRDRLGSPLHF	TGTGCCAGCAGCTTGGGAACCCGGGACAGGCTAGGCTCACCCCTCCACTTT
-	TRBV25-1	TRBJ2-2	-	CASSEGLVSGELFF	TGTGCCAGCAGTGAAGGTTTGGTCTCCGGGGAGCTGTTTTTT
TRBD1	TRBV19	TRBJ1-5	many	CASKTGGAVGNQPQHF	TGTGCCAGTAAAACAGGGGGCGCCGTGGGCAATCAGCCCCAGCATTTT
TRBD2	TRBV5-1	TRBJ2-7	few	CASSLELAGYEQYF	TGCGCCAGCAGCTTGGAACTAGCGGGATACGAGCAGTACTTC
TRBD1	TRBV3-1	TRBJ1-1	many	CASSQAGGWITEAFF	TGTGCCAGCAGCCAGGCAGGGGGCTGGATCACTGAAGCTTTCTTT
-	TRBV14	TRBJ1-2	-	CASSQSGLYGYTF	TGTGCCAGCAGCCAATCGGGGCTCTATGGCTACACCTTC
-	TRBV7-8	TRBJ2-2	many	CASSPHTTGELFF	TGTGCCAGCAGCCCCCACACCACCGGGGAGCTGTTTTTT
-	TRBV19	TRBJ2-7	many	CASSIMGEDEQYF	TGTGCCAGTAGTATAATGGGGGAGGACGAGCAGTACTTC
TRBD1	TRBV29-1	TRBJ2-1	few	CSVETGGRNEQFF	TGCAGCGTTGAGACAGGGGGGCGCAATGAGCAGTTCTTC
-	TRBV2	TRBJ2-3	many	CASSEALEGGGTTDTQYF	TGTGCCAGCAGTGAAGCGCTCGAGGGAGGGGGGACAACAGATACGCAGTATTTT
-	TRBV6-6	TRBJ2-2	few	CASSYPRDPQNFNTGELFF	TGTGCCAGCAGTTACCCCCGGGACCCTCAAAACTTCAACACCGGGGAGCTGTTTTTT
-	TRBV11-3	TRBJ2-1	many	CASSSRPPEQFF	TGTGCCAGCAGCTCCAGACCCCCTGAGCAGTTCTTC
TRBD1	TRBV3-1	TRBJ2-2	many	CASSQGKGGNTGELFF	TGTGCCAGCAGCCAAGGGAAAGGGGGCAACACCGGGGAGCTGTTTTTT
-	TRBV28	TRBJ2-3	medium-sized	CASSSGQINSQYF	TGTGCCAGCAGCTCCGGACAGATCAATTCGCAGTATTTT
-	TRBV18	TRBJ2-3	many	CASSPKPDTQYF	TGTGCCAGCTCACCCAAGCCAGATACGCAGTATTTT
-	TRBV7-9	TRBJ1-5	many	CASSLGAIGNQPQHF	TGTGCCAGCAGCTTAGGGGCTATTGGCAATCAGCCCCAGCATTTT
-	TRBV20-1	TRBJ1-1	many	CSASPGENTEAFF	TGCAGTGCTAGCCCAGGGGAAAACACTGAAGCTTTCTTT
-	TRBV10-3	TRBJ2-7	many	CAISEFYEQYF	TGTGCCATCAGTGAATTTTACGAGCAGTACTTC
-	TRBV11-2	TRBJ2-7	-	CASSILFGGSEQYF	TGTGCCAGCAGCATACTTTTCGGGGGAAGCGAGCAGTACTTC
-	TRBV6-1	TRBJ2-7	few	CASRFGPLPPYEQYF	TGTGCCAGCCGGTTCGGCCCCCTACCCCCCTACGAGCAGTACTTC
-	TRBV6-6	TRBJ1-6	many	CASSYAGMNSPLHF	TGTGCCAGCAGTTACGCAGGGATGAATTCACCCCTCCACTTT
-	TRBV6-4	TRBJ1-6	many	CASTRCGRVISYNSPLHF	TGTGCCAGCACCCGCTGCGGACGGGTTATTTCCTATAATTCACCCCTCCACTTT
-	TRBV2	TRBJ2-1	many	CASSFVDEQFF	TGTGCCAGCAGTTTTGTGGATGAGCAGTTCTTC
-	TRBV9	TRBJ2-7	many	CASSRQGYHEQYF	TGTGCCAGCAGCCGCCAGGGTTACCACGAGCAGTACTTC
TRBD2	TRBV20-1	TRBJ2-1	many	CSARDRPSGTSGREEQFF	TGCAGTGCTAGAGATAGGCCCTCCGGGACTAGCGGGAGAGAAGAGCAGTTCTTC
TRBD2	TRBV19	TRBJ2-7	-	CASSGPRSGSDEQYF	TGTGCCAGTAGTGGGCCGAGGAGCGGGAGTGATGAGCAGTACTTC